Presented here are 20 T cell receptor beta chains from one specimen sequenced in a study of cytomegalovirus exposure and HLA in healthy donors. Sequencing used immunoSEQ multiplex PCR; TCRdb keeps in-frame clones, though not all of them. The sample records roughly 330,000 clones, 87% being singletons. Input material: PBMCs. The receptors were gathered from a woman in her 30s in good health and CMV-seropositive.

V gene TRBV21-1 combines with J gene TRBJ1-2; the DNA was not compared with TRBD1, the D call given in the table. TRBV21-1 is flagged as a pseudogene. This CDR3 is 13 amino acids long. The CDR3 loop reads CASWTVALYGYTF. The CDR3 DNA is TGTGCCAGTTGGACAGTTGCCCTCTATGGCTACACCTTC.

The chain couples TRBV7-9 to TRBJ2-3; D might be TRBD2 (5 bases). This CDR3 is built from 16 residues. Germline values: CDR1 SEHNR, CDR2 FQNEAQ (reference sequence). The V gene lost 5 bases and the J gene lost 0 bases, with 15 bases spanning the gap. The CDR3 sequence is CASSPPGRASTDTQYF. CDR3 nucleotides: TGTGCCAGCAGCCCTCCCGGGCGGGCCAGCACAGATACGCAGTATTTT.

This rearrangement joins TRBV19 to TRBJ2-7; no reliable D call. V was pared by 4 bases and J by 1 base, with 11 bases between. The CDR3 runs 14 residues. The germline gives CDR1 LNHDA, CDR2 SQIVND (reference sequence). The CDR3: CASSTIRGSYEQYF. CDR3 nucleotides: TGTGCCAGTAGTACCATACGCGGTTCCTACGAGCAGTACTTC.

V is TRBV7-6 and J is TRBJ1-4; 7 bases are a match to TRBD1. Germline CDR1 SGHVS, CDR2 FNYEAQ. CDR3 length: 15 amino acids. J was trimmed by 8 bases and V by 5 bases; bases with no gene match: 11. The CDR3 DNA is TGTGCCAGCAGCGTACGACAGGGTCGAGAGGAAAAACTGTTTTTT. Protein product: CASSVRQGREEKLFF.

CDR3 coding DNA: TGTGCCTCTATTCTAGGGCGTCTAGCGGGACACAATGAGCAGTTCTTC. It specifies CASILGRLAGHNEQFF. The rearrangement links TRBV30 to TRBJ2-1, with 9 positions matching TRBD2. CDR3 size: 16 residues. The V gene end was trimmed by 7 bases and the J gene end by 5 bases; junction bases not matched to a gene: 15. In germline, CDR1 is GTSNPN, CDR2 SVGIG (reference sequence).

The CDR3 DNA reads TGTGCCAGCAGCTCGACAGGGGGCCTATCCTACGAGCAGTACTTC. It translates to CASSSTGGLSYEQYF. This rearrangement joins TRBV7-9 to TRBJ2-7; TRBD1 matches 10 bases. The junction had 4 bases not matched to a gene; V was cut back by 4 bases and J by 1 base. CDR3 length equals 15 residues. From germline, CDR1 is SEHNR and CDR2 FQNEAQ (reference sequence).

This clone was counted once. This chain joins TRBV6-6 and TRBJ1-1; no clear D gene. The V end was cut by 7 bases, the J end by 6 bases, with 18 bases between. Germline V CDR1 and CDR2: MNHNY, SVGAGI (reference sequence). CDR3 length: 14 residues. The CDR3 region is CASMPGAQDPEAFF. The CDR3 bases are TGTGCCAGCATGCCGGGAGCCCAGGACCCTGAAGCTTTCTTT.

The V and J genes are TRBV5-8 and TRBJ1-5; possibly TRBD1 for D (6 bases). The CDR3 is 15 residues long. Deletions cut 4 bases from V and 0 bases from J, with 11 bases between. Per the germline V gene, CDR1 is SGHTS and CDR2 is YDEGEE. CDR3 in amino acids: CASSHTGYSNQPQHF. The CDR3 DNA reads TGTGCCAGCAGCCACACAGGGTATAGCAATCAGCCCCAGCATTTT. The full variable domain, its missing parts supplied by reference TRBV5-8 and TRBJ1-5, is EAGVTQSPTHLIKTRGQQATLRCSPISGHTSVYWYQQALGLGLQFLLWYDEGEERNRGNFPPRFSGRQFPNYSSELNVNALELEDSALYLCASSHTGYSNQPQHFGDGTRLSIL.

The chain combines TRBV5-1 with TRBJ1-1; no reliable D call. Trimming took 5 bases from V and 11 from J, leaving 10 bases between them. From germline, CDR1 is SGHRS and CDR2 YFSETQ. The CDR3 loop spans 10 amino acids. The CDR3 spells CASRAYSAFF. The CDR3 DNA sequence: TGCGCCAGCAGAGCTTATTCGGCTTTCTTT.

This rearrangement joins TRBV5-1 to TRBJ1-1, with TRBD1 as a possible D gene (5 bases). Germline assignment: CDR1 SGHRS and CDR2 YFSETQ. The ends were cut back, 2 bases at V and 0 bases at J, with 8 bases in the middle. The CDR3 extends over 14 amino acids. The CDR3 reads CASSFRGMNTEAFF. In DNA, the CDR3 is TGCGCCAGCAGCTTCCGGGGGATGAACACTGAAGCTTTCTTT.

The chain links TRBV27 to TRBJ1-2; tentatively, D is TRBD1 (5 bases). V gave up 6 bases and J gave up 8 bases, with 16 bases separating them. Per germline, CDR1 MNHEY and CDR2 SMNVEV (reference sequence). This CDR3 region has 13 residues. This CDR3 reads CASRRGTTAGYTF. CDR3 nucleotide sequence: TGTGCCAGCAGACGCGGGACGACAGCCGGCTACACCTTC.

Many counts were recorded for this clone. In DNA, the CDR3 is TGTGCCAGCAAGTTCATGGAGTTGGATAATTCACCCCTCCACTTT. Protein product: CASKFMELDNSPLHF. This sequence joins TRBV2 and TRBJ1-6; no clear D gene. The germline CDR1 and CDR2 sequences are SNHLY and FYNNEI. V shed 7 bases and J shed 5 bases, with 15 bases lying between them. The CDR3 sequence is 15 residues long.

The chain has TRBV5-1 and TRBJ2-5; D is perhaps TRBD1 (6 bases). CDR3 size: 15 residues. The germline V gene encodes CDR1 SGHRS and CDR2 YFSETQ. V was cut by 4 bases and J by 2 bases, with 15 bases left in between. As DNA, the CDR3 is TGCGCCAGCAGCCCGGTGGCAGGGGTACAAGAGACCCAGTACTTC. Translated: CASSPVAGVQETQYF.

The rearrangement links TRBV30 to TRBJ1-2; D not certain. The CDR3 covers 14 residues. Looked up from germline, CDR1 is GTSNPN and CDR2 is SVGIG (reference sequence). Trimming took off 6 bases at V and 6 bases at J, with 20 bases between the two ends. For the CDR3, the DNA is TGTGCCTGCCTCGGGCGCATTGGAGGGCATGGCTACACCTTC. Residues: CACLGRIGGHGYTF.

V gene TRBV4-2 combines with J gene TRBJ2-3; D possibly corresponds to TRBD2 (6 bases). Trimming removed 5 bases at V and 4 bases at J, with 13 bases between. Germline CDR1 reads LGHNA; CDR2 reads YNFKEQ. The CDR3 consists of 14 residues. The CDR3 nucleotides are TGTGCCAGCAGCTCCCGGGGGAGATCAGATACGCAGTATTTT. Amino acids: CASSSRGRSDTQYF.

This clone was picked up one time. The gene calls are TRBV5-1 and TRBJ2-5; 10 nucleotides line up with TRBD1. V trimming: 0 bases; J trimming: 4 bases; junction bases outside the gene matches: 0. The length of the CDR3 is 14 residues. Germline CDR1 is SGHRS and CDR2 is YFSETQ. The DNA for the CDR3 is TGCGCCAGCAGCTTGGGACAGGGGGCAGAGACCCAGTACTTC. Translating it yields CASSLGQGAETQYF.

This chain uses TRBV5-1 with TRBJ1-4, with 7 bases identical to TRBD1. This CDR3 contains 14 residues. V dropped 4 bases and J dropped 5; count of bases not matched to a gene: 5. From germline, CDR1 is SGHRS and CDR2 YFSETQ. The CDR3 bases are TGCGCCAGCAGCAAGGACAGGCAGAATGAAAAACTGTTTTTT. This gives the protein CASSKDRQNEKLFF.

This clone was recorded once. This chain links TRBV5-1 with TRBJ2-6; 8 positions match TRBD1. Germline V gene data show CDR1 as SGHRS and CDR2 as YFSETQ. CDR3 size: 18 residues. V shed 2 bases, J shed 0 bases, and the junction held 7 bases outside the gene matches. CDR3 region: CASSFWTGIISGANVLTF. As DNA, the CDR3 is TGCGCCAGCAGCTTCTGGACAGGGATAATCTCTGGGGCCAACGTCCTGACTTTC.

J is TRBJ1-2 and V is TRBV6-5; possibly TRBD1 for D (6 bases). Germline V lookup: CDR1 MNHEY, CDR2 SVGAGI. V was pared by 8 bases and J by 7 bases, with 14 bases between. The CDR3 is made up of 12 amino acids. CDR3 nucleotide sequence: TGTGCCAGCGGGTCGGGGGCAGGTGGCTACACCTTC. Amino acid sequence: CASGSGAGGYTF.

The chain links TRBV9 to TRBJ1-1; D is possibly TRBD1 (6 bases). The CDR3 covers 15 residues. The V end lost 0 bases, the J end lost 6 bases, and 15 bases lay between the germline ends. Germline lookup yields CDR1 SGDLS and CDR2 YYNGEE. CDR3 loop: CASSVGGQGFSEAFF. As DNA, the CDR3 is TGTGCCAGCAGCGTAGGGGGGCAGGGATTCTCTGAAGCTTTCTTT. The full variable domain, rest sourced from reference TRBV9 and TRBJ1-1, is DSGVTQTPKHLITATGQRVTLRCSPRSGDLSVYWYQQSLDQGLQFLIQYYNGEERAKGNILERFSAQQFPDLHSELNLSSLELGDSALYFCASSVGGQGFSEAFFGQGTRLTVV.